What follows is one TCR beta chain and its context. Other DNA variants within this sample encode the same CDR3. This specimen belongs to a study of blood T cell repertoires in COVID-19. Clones were sequenced by immunoSEQ multiplex PCR, and TCRdb holds only the in-frame ones, with some missing. The data hold approximately 130,000 clones, with approximately 86% observed a single time. Those enrolled, adults aged roughly 18 to 100 years, came from 20 to 25 US areas. The length of the CDR3 is 13 residues. CDR1 is SGHTS, CDR2 YDEGEE, per germline. V shed 4 bases and J shed 5 bases, with 12 bases lying between them.

This clonotype was sampled from a woman aged 45 to 65 who had recovered from COVID-19. Sequenced: PBMCs or T cells enriched from blood (not recorded which). The gene calls are TRBV5-8 and TRBJ2-5, with a possible D match to TRBD2 (6 bases). The CDR3: CASSQGLAETQYF. DNA for the CDR3: TGTGCCAGCAGCCAGGGACTGGCGGAGACCCAGTACTTC.